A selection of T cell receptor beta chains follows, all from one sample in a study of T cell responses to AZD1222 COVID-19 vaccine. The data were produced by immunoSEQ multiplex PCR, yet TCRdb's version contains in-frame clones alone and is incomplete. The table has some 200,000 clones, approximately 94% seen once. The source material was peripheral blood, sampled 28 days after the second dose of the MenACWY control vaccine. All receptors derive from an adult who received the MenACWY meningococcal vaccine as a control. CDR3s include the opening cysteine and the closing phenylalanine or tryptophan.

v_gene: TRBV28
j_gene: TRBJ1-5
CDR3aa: CASSSGQEPQPQHF

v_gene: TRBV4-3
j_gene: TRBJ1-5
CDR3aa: CASSQDTGSQPQHF

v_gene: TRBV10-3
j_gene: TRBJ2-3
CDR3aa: CAITGQGPDTQYF

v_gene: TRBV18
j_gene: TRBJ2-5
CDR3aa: CASSPQITNQETQYF

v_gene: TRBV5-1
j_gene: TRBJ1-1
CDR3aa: CASSSGRTGNTEAFF

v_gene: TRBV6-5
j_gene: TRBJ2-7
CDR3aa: CASSFYSGSYEQYF

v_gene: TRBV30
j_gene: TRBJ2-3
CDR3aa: CAWGGTSGITDTQYF

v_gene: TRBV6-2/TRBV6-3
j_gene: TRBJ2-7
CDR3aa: CASNPTGGKGKQYF

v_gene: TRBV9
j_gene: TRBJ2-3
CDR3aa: CASSPSGAESDTQYF

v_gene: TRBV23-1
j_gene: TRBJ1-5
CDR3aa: CARNRVQPQHF

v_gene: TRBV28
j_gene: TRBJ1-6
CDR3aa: CASSLNRATYNSPLHF

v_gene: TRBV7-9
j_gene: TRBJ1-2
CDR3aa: CASSPGVYGYTF

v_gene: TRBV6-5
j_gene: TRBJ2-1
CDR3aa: CASSYPGTGNEQFF

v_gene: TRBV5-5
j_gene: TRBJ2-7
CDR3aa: CASSLDKSYEQYF

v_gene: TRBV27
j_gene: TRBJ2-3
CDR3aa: CASSLPGDGTDTQYF

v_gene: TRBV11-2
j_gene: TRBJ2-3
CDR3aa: CASSPRFSTDTQYF

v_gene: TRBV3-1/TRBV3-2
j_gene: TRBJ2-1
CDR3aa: CASSQDRGGLGEQFF

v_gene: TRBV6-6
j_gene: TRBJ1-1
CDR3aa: CASSRREGEAFF

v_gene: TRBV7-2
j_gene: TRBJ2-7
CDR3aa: CASSFGEIYYEQYF

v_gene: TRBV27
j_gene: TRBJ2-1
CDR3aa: CATKVGGSSYNEQFF

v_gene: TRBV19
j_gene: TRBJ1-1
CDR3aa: CASRRAWTPKGDTEAFF

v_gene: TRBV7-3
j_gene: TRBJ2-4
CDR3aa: CASSPGQTPNIQYF

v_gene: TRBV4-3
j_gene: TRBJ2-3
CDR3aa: CASSQLAGPDDTQYF

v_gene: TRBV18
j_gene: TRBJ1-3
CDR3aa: CASSPGPHSGNTIYF

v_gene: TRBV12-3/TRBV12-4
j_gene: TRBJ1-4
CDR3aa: CASSGGNEKLFF

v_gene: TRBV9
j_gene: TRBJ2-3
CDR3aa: CASSVREGEGSLRDTQYF

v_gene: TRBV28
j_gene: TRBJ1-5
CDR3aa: CASRGAGGADQPQHF

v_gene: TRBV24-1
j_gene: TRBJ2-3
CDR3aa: CATSDRTGSSTDTQYF

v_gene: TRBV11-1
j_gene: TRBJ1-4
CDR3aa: CASSLEAAGEKLFF

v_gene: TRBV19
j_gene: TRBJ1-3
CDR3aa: CASSIPRTGLISGNTIYF

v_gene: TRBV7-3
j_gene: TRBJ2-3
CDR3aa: CASSPQREGPTDTQYF

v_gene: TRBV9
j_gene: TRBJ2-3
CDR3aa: CASSGLAGGSTDTQYF

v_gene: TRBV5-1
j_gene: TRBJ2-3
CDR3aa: CASSTGTSSSTDTQYF

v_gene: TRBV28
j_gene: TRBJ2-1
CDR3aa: CASSLYREASGGEEFF

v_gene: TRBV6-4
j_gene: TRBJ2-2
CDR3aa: CASSDRGDTGELFF

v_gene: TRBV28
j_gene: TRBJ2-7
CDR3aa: CASSTGPLEQYF

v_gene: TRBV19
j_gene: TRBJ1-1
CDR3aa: CASSIGTGVNTEAFF

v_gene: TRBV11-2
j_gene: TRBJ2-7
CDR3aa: CASSLDPDRDHEQYF

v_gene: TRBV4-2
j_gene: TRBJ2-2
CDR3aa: CASSQESTQVWTGELFF

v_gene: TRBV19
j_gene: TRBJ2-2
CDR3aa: CASRPHAGGANTGELFF

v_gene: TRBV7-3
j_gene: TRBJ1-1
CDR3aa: CASSLIRTVNTEAFF

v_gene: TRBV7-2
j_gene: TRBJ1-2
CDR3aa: CASRMGEGGYTF

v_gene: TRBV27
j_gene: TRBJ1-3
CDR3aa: CASSPDRSSGNTIYF

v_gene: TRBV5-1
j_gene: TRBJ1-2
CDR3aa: CASSLGEANYGYTF

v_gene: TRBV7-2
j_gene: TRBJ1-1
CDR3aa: CASSPRRGRDTEAFF

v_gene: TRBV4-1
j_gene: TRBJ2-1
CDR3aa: CASSGQEGQFF

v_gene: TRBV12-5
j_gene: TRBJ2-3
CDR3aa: CASGVGQGVTDTQYF

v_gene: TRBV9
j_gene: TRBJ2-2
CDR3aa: CASRVAANTGELFF

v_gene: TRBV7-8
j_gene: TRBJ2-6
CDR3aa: CASRQGAGAGANVLTF

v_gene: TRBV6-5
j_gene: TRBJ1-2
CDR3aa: CASRSDAGQGLGYTF

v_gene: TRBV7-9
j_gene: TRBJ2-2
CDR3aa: CASSHGWGIANTGELFF

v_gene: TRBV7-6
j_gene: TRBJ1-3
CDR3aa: CASSPGPDSGNTIYF

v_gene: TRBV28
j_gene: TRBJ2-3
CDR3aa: CASLAGGTDTQYF

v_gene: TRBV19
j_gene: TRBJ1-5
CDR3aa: CASSRVRGSSSNQPQHF

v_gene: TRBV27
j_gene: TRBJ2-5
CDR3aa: CASSSPSGGAKTQYF

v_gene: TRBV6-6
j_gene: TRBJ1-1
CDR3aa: CASSWGGQGKNTEAFF

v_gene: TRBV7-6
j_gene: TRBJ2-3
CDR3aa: CASSPDGYSTDTQYF